Shown below are 9 T cell receptor beta chains from a single sample sequenced in a study of T cells after yellow fever vaccination. In TCRdb, the 5' RACE reads were re-called with MiXCR into one record per CDR3 protein. The table lists some 600,000 distinct CDR3 sequences, roughly an eighth of them singletons, with around 14% in the top ten. The input for sequencing was PBMCs, taken on the day of the yellow fever booster vaccination. All receptors derive from a man aged 25-45 years who received the YFV17D yellow fever vaccine.

This clonotype was counted only a few times. V gene TRBV9 combines with J gene TRBJ2-1; D call uncertain. The ends were cut back, 3 bases at V and 0 bases at J, with 10 bases in the middle. The CDR3 is 15 amino acids. Germline loops: CDR1 SGDLS, CDR2 YYNGEE. The CDR3: CASSGAPSSYNEQFF. As DNA, the CDR3 is TGTGCCAGCAGCGGAGCGCCGAGCTCCTACAATGAGCAGTTCTTC.

This clonotype turned up a few times. An end of the junction does not agree with germline; a read error may underlie this. The chain employs TRBV12-3 or TRBV12-4 and TRBJ1-2; tentative D call: TRBD1 (5 bases). This CDR3 is built from 16 residues. CDR3 in amino acids: CASSKPIPGRPYDYTF. The CDR3, as DNA: TGTGCCAGCAGCAAACCAATTCCAGGGCGTCCCTATGACTACACCTTC.

This clonotype was picked up one time. The V gene is TRBV30, the J gene TRBJ2-7, with unresolved D. The CDR3 is 13 residues long. Germline CDR1 GTSNPN, CDR2 SVGIG (reference sequence). V lost 0 bases to trimming and J lost 2 bases, with 8 bases between them. CDR3 sequence: CAWSVGWAYEQYF. The DNA of the CDR3 is TGTGCCTGGAGTGTTGGATGGGCCTACGAGCAGTACTTC.

This CDR3 is CASSVLPDSSYEQYF. Written as DNA, the CDR3 is TGTGCCAGCAGCGTACTTCCTGACAGCTCCTACGAGCAGTACTTC. V gene TRBV9 combines with J gene TRBJ2-7, with D maybe TRBD1 (5 bases). This CDR3 contains 15 residues. V was shortened by 1 base and J by 0 bases, with 11 bases between the two germline ends. Germline V gene sequence: CDR1 SGDLS, CDR2 YYNGEE.

This clonotype was recorded a few times. The chain links TRBV6-5 to TRBJ2-1; 10 positions agree with TRBD1. V shed 2 bases, J shed 12 bases, and the junction held 7 bases outside the gene matches. The germline gives CDR1 MNHEY, CDR2 SVGAGI. This CDR3 region has 14 residues. CDR3 sequence (DNA): TGTGCCAGCAGTTACGGGGACAGGGGCGGGGGGCAGTTCTTC. Its protein product is CASSYGDRGGGQFF.

This chain uses TRBV20-1 with TRBJ2-1, with TRBD2 matching 8 bases. Germline V gene lookup returns CDR1 DFQATT and CDR2 SNEGSKA (reference sequence). The V segment lost 2 bases and the J segment 0 bases; nucleotides outside the gene matches: 3. The CDR3 has 15 amino acids. The CDR3 protein is CSARSGRASYNEQFF. The CDR3 nucleotides read TGCAGTGCTAGATCCGGGAGGGCCTCCTACAATGAGCAGTTCTTC.

This clonotype was detected only a few times. This chain connects TRBV9 to TRBJ1-2; TRBD1 aligns across 9 bases. The CDR3 runs 14 residues. Per germline, CDR1 SGDLS and CDR2 YYNGEE. The V and J ends lost 4 bases and 8 bases, in that order; junction bases with no gene match: 9. The CDR3 DNA follows: TGTGCCAGCAGCACCATACAGGGGGCGCGCGGCTACACCTTC. This gives the protein CASSTIQGARGYTF.

This clonotype was seen a handful of times. This rearrangement joins TRBV19 to TRBJ2-1; D possibly corresponds to TRBD2 (7 bases). The germline gives CDR1 LNHDA, CDR2 SQIVND (reference sequence). The CDR3 consists of 15 residues. Trimming removed 5 bases from V and 4 bases from J, with 15 bases in between. CDR3 nucleotides: TGTGCCAGTAGTGCTACAGGGAGGGTGTACAATGAGCAGTTCTTC. Encoded protein: CASSATGRVYNEQFF. The entire variable domain, with the rest obtained from reference TRBV19 and TRBJ2-1, is as follows: DGGITQSPKYLFRKEGQNVTLSCEQNLNHDAMYWYRQDPGQGLRLIYYSQIVNDFQKGDIAEGYSVSREKKESFPLTVTSAQKNPTAFYLCASSATGRVYNEQFFGPGTRLTVL.

There are a few counts of this clonotype. The rearrangement joins TRBV20-1 to TRBJ1-2; D is undetermined. CDR1 DFQATT and CDR2 SNEGSKA come from the germline V gene (reference sequence). Trimming pared 4 bases from V and 3 bases from J, leaving 6 bases between. The CDR3 has 11 residues. Here the CDR3 reads CSATRDYGYTF. The CDR3 coding sequence is TGCAGTGCTACCCGAGACTATGGCTACACCTTC.